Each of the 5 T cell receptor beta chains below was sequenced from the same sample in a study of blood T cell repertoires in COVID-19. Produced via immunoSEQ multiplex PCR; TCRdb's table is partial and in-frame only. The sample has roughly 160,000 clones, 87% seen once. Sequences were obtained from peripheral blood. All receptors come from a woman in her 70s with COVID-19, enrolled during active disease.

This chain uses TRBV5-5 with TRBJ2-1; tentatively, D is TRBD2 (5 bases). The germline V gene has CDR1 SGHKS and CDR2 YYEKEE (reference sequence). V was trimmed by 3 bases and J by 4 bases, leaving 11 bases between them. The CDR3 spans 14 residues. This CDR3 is CASSSVWTYNEQFF. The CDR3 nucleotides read TGTGCCAGCAGCTCCGTCTGGACTTACAATGAGCAGTTCTTC.

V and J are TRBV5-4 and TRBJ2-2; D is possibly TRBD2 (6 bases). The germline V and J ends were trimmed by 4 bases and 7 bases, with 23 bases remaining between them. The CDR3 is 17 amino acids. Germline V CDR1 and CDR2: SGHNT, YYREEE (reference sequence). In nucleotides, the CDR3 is TGTGCCAGCAGCGCCTTGCGGGGATACCCTCGGGGCGGGGAGCTGTTTTTT. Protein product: CASSALRGYPRGGELFF.

CDR3 sequence: CASKSGLEYEQYF. The CDR3 nucleotides are TGTGCCAGCAAAAGCGGTTTAGAGTACGAGCAGTACTTC. V usage is TRBV12-3 or TRBV12-4 and J usage is TRBJ2-7; D possibly corresponds to TRBD2 (5 bases). V was cut by 7 bases and J by 4 bases, with 14 bases left in between. This CDR3 has 13 amino acids.

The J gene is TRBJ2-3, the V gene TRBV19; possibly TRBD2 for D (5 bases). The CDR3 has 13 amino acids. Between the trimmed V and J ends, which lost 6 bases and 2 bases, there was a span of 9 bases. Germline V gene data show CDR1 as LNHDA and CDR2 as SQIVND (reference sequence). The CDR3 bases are TGTGCCAGTAGGTGGCGGGCCACAGATACGCAGTATTTT. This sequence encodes CASRWRATDTQYF.

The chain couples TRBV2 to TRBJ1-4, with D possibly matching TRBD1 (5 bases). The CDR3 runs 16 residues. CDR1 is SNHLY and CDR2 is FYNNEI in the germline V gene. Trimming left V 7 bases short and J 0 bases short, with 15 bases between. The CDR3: CASTRTNAATNEKLFF. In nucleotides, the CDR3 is TGTGCCAGCACCCGGACAAATGCAGCAACTAATGAAAAACTGTTTTTT.